The 9 T cell receptor beta chains below come from one sample, sequenced in a study of CD8 T cells in Susac syndrome. With random hexamers, roughly 0.45 to 1 ug RNA was reverse transcribed. TCRdb processed the immunoSEQ multiplex PCR reads anew with MiXCR; each CDR3 protein has one entry. The sample includes about 200,000 distinct CDR3 sequences, roughly 94% of them seen just once. Sample: CD4+ T cells from PBMCs. The receptor source for this set is a human donor in good health.

The chain couples TRBV5-1 to TRBJ2-5, with 11 bases matching TRBD2. V gave up 0 bases and J gave up 2 bases; unmatched junction bases: 6. This CDR3 is built from 17 residues. Germline CDR1 reads SGHRS; CDR2 reads YFSETQ. CDR3 residues: CASSLAGTSGPQETQYF. The CDR3 coding sequence is TGCGCCAGCAGCTTGGCCGGGACTAGCGGACCTCAAGAGACCCAGTACTTC.

V gene TRBV10-3 combines with J gene TRBJ1-5, with D perhaps matching TRBD1 (6 bases). Germline V gene lookup returns CDR1 ENHRY and CDR2 SYGVKD. Trimming took off 4 bases at V and 5 bases at J, with 12 bases between the two ends. The CDR3 has 14 amino acids. The CDR3 region is CAISVQGQDQPQHF. CDR3 in DNA: TGTGCCATCAGTGTCCAGGGGCAGGATCAGCCCCAGCATTTT.

V and J are TRBV20-1 and TRBJ1-2; D remains ambiguous. V shed 5 bases and J shed 3 bases, with 16 bases lying between them. The germline V gene has CDR1 DFQATT and CDR2 SNEGSKA (reference sequence). This CDR3 region has 14 residues. The CDR3 spells CSAEEGILDYGYTF. Here the CDR3 DNA reads TGCAGTGCTGAGGAAGGGATTTTGGACTATGGCTACACCTTC.

The genes are TRBV9 and TRBJ2-3; TRBD1 might be the D (6 bases). The CDR3 is made up of 17 amino acids. The germline V and J ends were trimmed by 1 base and 0 bases, with 15 bases remaining between them. CDR1 SGDLS and CDR2 YYNGEE come from the germline V gene. CDR3 protein: CASSVTPRGPSTDTQYF. As DNA, the CDR3 is TGTGCCAGCAGCGTAACACCCAGGGGACCTAGCACAGATACGCAGTATTTT.

This clonotype showed up just once. The chain carries TRBV2 and TRBJ1-5, with D possibly matching TRBD1 (5 bases). This CDR3 spans 16 amino acids. V lost 3 bases and J 4 bases, leaving 16 bases between the germline ends. The germline CDR1 and CDR2 sequences are SNHLY and FYNNEI. CDR3 region: CASSDMGRVGNQPQHF. The DNA for the CDR3 is TGTGCCAGCAGTGATATGGGCAGGGTTGGTAATCAGCCCCAGCATTTT.

The V gene is TRBV7-9, the J gene TRBJ1-2, with D hard to call. There are 13 residues in the CDR3. V lost 1 base, J lost 4 bases, and 7 bases lay in between. Germline V gene sequence: CDR1 SEHNR, CDR2 FQNEAQ (reference sequence). DNA of the CDR3: TGTGCCAGCAGCTTAGGGTCCATCTATGGCTACACCTTC. Its translation: CASSLGSIYGYTF. Full variable domain (outside the CDR3, taken from reference TRBV7-9 and TRBJ1-2): DTGVSQNPRHKITKRGQNVTFRCDPISEHNRLYWYRQTLGQGPEFLTYFQNEAQLEKSRLLSDRFSAERPKGSFSTLEIQRTEQGDSAMYLCASSLGSIYGYTFGSGTRLTVV.

V and J are TRBV30 and TRBJ2-7; D is perhaps TRBD2 (7 bases). In germline, CDR1 is GTSNPN, CDR2 SVGIG (reference sequence). The ends were cut back, 1 base at V and 7 bases at J, with 14 bases in the middle. The CDR3 extends over 13 amino acids. CDR3 nucleotides: TGTGCCTGGAGTGCGGGAGGACAGAGAGAGCAGTACGTC. This translates into CAWSAGGQREQYV.

The rearrangement links TRBV30 to TRBJ2-3, with 7 bases fitting TRBD1. From germline, CDR1 is GTSNPN and CDR2 SVGIG (reference sequence). Losses at the gene ends were 2 bases for V and 7 bases for J; bases not matched to a gene: 3. The CDR3 loop spans 12 amino acids. The CDR3 coding sequence is TGTGCCTGGAGTTCCAGGGGGTATACGCAGTATTTT. The encoded protein is CAWSSRGYTQYF.

The chain joins TRBV5-1 to TRBJ2-2; 9 bases map to TRBD1. V dropped 8 bases and J dropped 0; count of bases not matched to a gene: 2. CDR3 length: 14 amino acids. The germline V gene has CDR1 SGHRS and CDR2 YFSETQ. The CDR3 nucleotides are TGCGCCAGTCGACAGGGGGCGAACACCGGGGAGCTGTTTTTT. Translated, it gives CASRQGANTGELFF.